One sample yielded the 29 T cell receptor beta chains listed below, sequenced in a study of blood T cell repertoires in COVID-19. Here immunoSEQ multiplex PCR was the method, and the copy in TCRdb shows in-frame clones only, minus some. This table holds some 150,000 clones, 65% to 85% found once. Sequencing was performed on peripheral blood. The receptors were gathered from a human donor in a cohort sampled during active COVID-19.

The V gene is TRBV9, the J gene TRBJ2-1; no definite D call. This CDR3 is 12 amino acids long. The ends were cut back, 4 bases at V and 8 bases at J, with 10 bases in the middle. The germline V gene encodes CDR1 SGDLS and CDR2 YYNGEE. The CDR3 loop reads CASSSQLYEQFF. In DNA form, the CDR3 reads TGTGCCAGCAGCTCCCAACTCTATGAGCAGTTCTTC.

This chain uses TRBV27 with TRBJ2-4; possible D gene TRBD2, 5 bases. Germline lookup yields CDR1 MNHEY and CDR2 SMNVEV (reference sequence). There are 14 residues in the CDR3. V lost 5 bases and J 1 base, leaving 9 bases between the germline ends. The CDR3 DNA sequence: TGTGCCAGCAGTGCCCCGGGGGCCAAAAACATTCAGTACTTC. Translating gives CASSAPGAKNIQYF.

The chain employs TRBV5-1 and TRBJ2-2, with TRBD1 identical over 11 bases. The trim removed 1 base at V and 4 bases at J, leaving 3 bases unmatched. Germline V CDR1 and CDR2: SGHRS, YFSETQ. This CDR3 region has 16 residues. The CDR3 DNA follows: TGCGCCAGCAGCTTGTTTGGACAGGGGGCCACCGGGGAGCTGTTTTTT. The encoded protein is CASSLFGQGATGELFF.

This clone was picked up a small number of times. This chain uses TRBV6-5 with TRBJ1-2; 11 bases line up with TRBD1. The trim removed 2 bases at V and 2 bases at J, leaving 1 base unmatched. The CDR3 consists of 15 residues. Germline V gene data show CDR1 as MNHEY and CDR2 as SVGAGI. In nucleotides, the CDR3 is TGTGCCAGCAGTTACCGGGACAGGGGGAACTATGGCTACACCTTC. This sequence encodes CASSYRDRGNYGYTF.

The chain carries TRBV2 and TRBJ1-4; 10 nucleotides align to TRBD1. CDR3 length: 15 amino acids. The junction had 7 bases not matched to a gene; V was cut back by 6 bases and J by 6 bases. Germline-derived CDR1 and CDR2 are SNHLY and FYNNEI. CDR3 DNA sequence: TGTGCCAGCAGAACCGGGACAGGGGATCATGAAAAACTGTTTTTT. Amino acid sequence: CASRTGTGDHEKLFF. The full variable domain, in which reference TRBV2 and TRBJ1-4 provide the parts outside the CDR3, is EPEVTQTPSHQVTQMGQEVILRCVPISNHLYFYWYRQILGQKVEFLVSFYNNEISEKSEIFDDQFSVERPDGSNFTLKIRSTKLEDSAMYFCASRTGTGDHEKLFFGSGTQLSVL.

For this clone: Other DNA sequences in this specimen translate into the identical CDR3. This rearrangement joins TRBV3-1 (or the pseudogene TRBV3-2) to TRBJ2-3; no clear D. The CDR3 has 12 residues. V gave up 6 bases and J gave up 0 bases, with 4 bases separating them. Germline V CDR1 and CDR2: LGHDT, YNNKEL (reference sequence). The CDR3 DNA is TGTGCCAGCAGTCCTAGCACAGATACGCAGTATTTT. Protein sequence: CASSPSTDTQYF.

The V gene is TRBV10-3, the J gene TRBJ1-3, with no clear D. Germline V CDR1 and CDR2: ENHRY, SYGVKD. Trimming cost V 4 bases and J 7 bases, with 8 bases left between them. This CDR3 is 12 amino acids long. For the CDR3, the DNA is TGTGCCATCAGTGGGGGAGGGAACACCATATATTTT. Translated, it gives CAISGGGNTIYF.

J is TRBJ1-4 and V is TRBV25-1; D is possibly TRBD1 (5 bases). From germline, CDR1 is MGHDK and CDR2 SYGVNS. Trimming removed 6 bases at V and 7 bases at J, with 18 bases between. The CDR3 is 15 residues long. The chain's CDR3 is CASRGRGGTLEKLFF. The CDR3 DNA sequence: TGTGCCAGCAGGGGCCGGGGGGGTACTCTTGAAAAACTGTTTTTT.

J is TRBJ1-3 and V is TRBV7-8, with a possible D match to TRBD1 (5 bases). The CDR3 spans 14 residues. Germline values: CDR1 SGHVS, CDR2 FQNEAQ. The V and J ends lost 3 bases and 9 bases respectively, with 15 bases between them. CDR3 in DNA: TGTGCCAGCAGCTTGGGTTCCGAAAGGGGCACCATATATTTT. Translation gives CASSLGSERGTIYF.

The chain carries TRBV30 and TRBJ1-1; no reliable D call. In germline, CDR1 is GTSNPN, CDR2 SVGIG (reference sequence). Trimming left V 2 bases short and J 7 bases short, with 23 bases between. CDR3 size: 16 residues. This CDR3 reads CAWSTEYDSGRCEAFF. The CDR3 nucleotides are TGTGCCTGGAGTACCGAATATGATAGCGGGAGGTGTGAAGCTTTCTTT. The full variable domain, with the rest looked up from reference TRBV30 and TRBJ1-1, is SQTIHQWPATLVQPVGSPLSLECTVEGTSNPNLYWYRQAAGRGLQLLFYSVGIGQISSEVPQNLSASRPQDRQFILSSKKLLLSDSGFYLCAWSTEYDSGRCEAFFGQGTRLTVV.

This clone was picked up a small number of times. The V gene is TRBV20-1, the J gene TRBJ1-1; D is uncertain. CDR3 length: 11 residues. The germline V gene has CDR1 DFQATT and CDR2 SNEGSKA (reference sequence). Trimming took off 4 bases at V and 8 bases at J, with 11 bases between the two ends. CDR3 loop: CSANFEREAFF. As DNA, the CDR3 is TGCAGTGCTAATTTTGAGAGGGAAGCTTTCTTT.

The chain joins TRBV6-6 to TRBJ2-7; 10 positions match TRBD1. Trimming at V came to 11 bases and at J to 2 bases, leaving 3 bases not matched to a gene. This CDR3 is 12 amino acids long. CDR1 is MNHNY, CDR2 SVGAGI, per germline (reference sequence). CDR3 sequence: CAGGQGTYEQYF. The CDR3 nucleotides read TGTGCCGGGGGACAGGGGACCTACGAGCAGTACTTC.

This chain uses TRBV7-2 with TRBJ2-7; a weak D match, TRBD1 (6 bases). The germline V gene has CDR1 SGHTA and CDR2 FQGNSA. The CDR3 spans 16 residues. Between the trimmed V and J ends, which lost 5 bases and 5 bases, there was a span of 22 bases. The CDR3 bases are TGTGCCAGCAGCACCCCCGTGGGGGCGAGAGGTAACGAGCAGTACTTC. It codes for CASSTPVGARGNEQYF.

The chain carries TRBV9 and TRBJ2-5, with TRBD1 identical over 7 bases. Germline CDR1 is SGDLS and CDR2 is YYNGEE. J lost 4 bases, V lost 2 bases, and 11 bases had no gene match. This CDR3 region has 16 residues. The CDR3 bases are TGTGCCAGCAGCGTTGAGACAGGGTTGATGTTAGAGACCCAGTACTTC. It translates to CASSVETGLMLETQYF.

The genes are TRBV3-1 (or the pseudogene TRBV3-2) and TRBJ1-3, with 9 positions matching TRBD1. The CDR3 covers 16 residues. The V and J ends lost 4 bases and 1 base, in that order; junction bases with no gene match: 5. Per germline, CDR1 LGHDT and CDR2 YNNKEL (reference sequence). CDR3 sequence: CASSPWDRASGNTIYF. CDR3 nucleotides: TGTGCCAGCAGCCCCTGGGACAGGGCATCTGGAAACACCATATATTTT.

This chain connects TRBV5-1 to TRBJ2-1; D not resolved. Germline V CDR1 and CDR2: SGHRS, YFSETQ. The germline V and J ends were trimmed by 4 bases and 2 bases, with 13 bases remaining between them. The CDR3 is 15 amino acids. The DNA of the CDR3 is TGCGCCAGCAGCAGCCTAGGCAGCGCCTACAATGAGCAGTTCTTC. This translates into CASSSLGSAYNEQFF.

The chain couples TRBV5-1 to TRBJ2-1, with 8 nucleotides matching TRBD2. The CDR3 consists of 15 residues. Germline V CDR1 and CDR2: SGHRS, YFSETQ. Losses at the gene ends were 1 base for V and 4 bases for J; bases not matched to a gene: 4. This CDR3 is CASSLRASGYNEQFF. The CDR3 bases are TGCGCCAGCAGCTTGAGGGCTAGCGGGTACAATGAGCAGTTCTTC.

The CDR3 sequence is CASSSTDRGGYTF. CDR3 nucleotides: TGTGCCAGCAGCTCTACGGACAGGGGTGGCTACACCTTC. The chain couples TRBV7-9 to TRBJ1-2; TRBD1 matches 9 bases. Looked up from germline, CDR1 is SEHNR and CDR2 is FQNEAQ (reference sequence). V lost 4 bases and J lost 7; bases outside the gene matches: 4. This CDR3 has 13 amino acids.

This clone has only a few counts. The same CDR3 is also encoded by other DNA sequences in this sample. The chain has TRBV9 and TRBJ2-1; perhaps TRBD1 as D (6 bases). The CDR3 covers 15 residues. The V and J ends lost 0 bases and 1 base respectively, with 8 bases between them. CDR1 and CDR2 from the germline V gene are SGDLS and YYNGEE. CDR3 DNA: TGTGCCAGCAGCGTAGAACAGGGTTCCTACAATGAGCAGTTCTTC. The encoded protein is CASSVEQGSYNEQFF.

The chain carries TRBV11-2 and TRBJ2-2; 8 nucleotides match TRBD2. Per germline, CDR1 SGHAT and CDR2 FQNNGV. There are 16 residues in the CDR3. The trim removed 0 bases at V and 5 bases at J, leaving 5 bases unmatched. The CDR3 DNA sequence: TGTGCCAGCAGCTTAGAGAGGACGGGAGGGACCGGGGAGCTGTTTTTT. This gives the protein CASSLERTGGTGELFF. The full variable domain, in which reference TRBV11-2 and TRBJ2-2 provide the parts outside the CDR3, is EAGVAQSPRYKIIEKRQSVAFWCNPISGHATLYWYQQILGQGPKLLIQFQNNGVVDDSQLPKDRFSAERLKGVDSTLKIQPAKLEDSAVYLCASSLERTGGTGELFFGEGSRLTVL.

V usage is TRBV6-5 and J usage is TRBJ1-4; tentative D call: TRBD1 (5 bases). Germline V gene sequence: CDR1 MNHEY, CDR2 SVGAGI. Trimming took 0 bases from V and 7 from J, leaving 12 bases between them. This CDR3 has 15 amino acids. The DNA of the CDR3 is TGTGCCAGCAGTTACTCCCTAGGGGCTCGTGAAAAACTGTTTTTT. Residues: CASSYSLGAREKLFF.

The chain employs TRBV28 and TRBJ1-6, with 9 bases that match TRBD1. J was trimmed by 7 bases and V by 5 bases; bases with no gene match: 9. The CDR3 covers 16 residues. From germline, CDR1 is MDHEN and CDR2 SYDVKM. The CDR3 DNA reads as TGTGCCAGCAGTCCCGTAGGGACAGGGAGGAATTCACCCCTCCACTTT. Amino acid sequence: CASSPVGTGRNSPLHF.

The chain employs TRBV6-5 and TRBJ1-1; TRBD1 aligns across 7 bases. V lost 6 bases to trimming and J lost 4 bases; unmatched junction nucleotides: 11. Germline values: CDR1 MNHEY, CDR2 SVGAGI. The CDR3 totals 15 residues. DNA for the CDR3: TGTGCCAGCAGCATAGGGGGCGCTCGGGGCACTGAAGCTTTCTTT. The encoded protein is CASSIGGARGTEAFF.

The chain has TRBV9 and TRBJ1-2, with 8 positions matching TRBD1. Trimming cost V 2 bases and J 2 bases; bases outside gene matches: 2. Germline CDR1 SGDLS, CDR2 YYNGEE. The CDR3 covers 14 residues. The CDR3 region is CASSVDRGNYGYTF. Written as DNA, the CDR3 is TGTGCCAGCAGCGTCGACAGGGGAAACTATGGCTACACCTTC.

This clone has more than one count but fewer than ten. The CDR3 loop reads CASSQSEGRSNQPQHF. CDR3 coding DNA: TGTGCCAGCAGCCAGTCGGAGGGGCGAAGCAATCAGCCCCAGCATTTT. The chain links TRBV3-1 (or the pseudogene TRBV3-2) to TRBJ1-5; tentatively, D is TRBD1 (5 bases). V was pared by 3 bases and J by 1 base, with 13 bases between. Germline lookup yields CDR1 LGHDT and CDR2 YNNKEL (reference sequence). The CDR3 covers 16 residues.

The rearrangement uses TRBV5-8 and TRBJ1-5; 7 nucleotides agree with TRBD1. CDR1 is SGHTS and CDR2 is YDEGEE in the germline V gene. The CDR3 length is 17 residues. With 0 bases clipped from V and 1 base from J, the junction kept 7 bases outside the gene matches. CDR3 in amino acids: CASSLGVGTESNQPQHF. CDR3 DNA: TGTGCCAGCAGCTTGGGGGTCGGGACAGAAAGCAATCAGCCCCAGCATTTT. The full variable domain, rest sourced from reference TRBV5-8 and TRBJ1-5, is EAGVTQSPTHLIKTRGQQATLRCSPISGHTSVYWYQQALGLGLQFLLWYDEGEERNRGNFPPRFSGRQFPNYSSELNVNALELEDSALYLCASSLGVGTESNQPQHFGDGTRLSIL.

The DNA for the CDR3 is TGTGCCAGCTCACCACTCGGACAGGGGGGTGGAAACACCATATATTTT. Translated: CASSPLGQGGGNTIYF. The chain employs TRBV18 and TRBJ1-3; TRBD1 matches 10 bases. The CDR3 runs to 16 residues. The ends lost 1 base at V and 3 bases at J; junction bases unmatched: 3. Looked up from germline, CDR1 is KGHSH and CDR2 is LQKENI.

This chain connects TRBV19 to TRBJ1-5, with a weak D call TRBD1 (5 bases). The CDR3 extends over 15 amino acids. CDR1 and CDR2 (germline): LNHDA, SQIVND (reference sequence). V was clipped by 9 bases and J by 2 bases, with 17 bases between them. The CDR3 bases are TGTGCCAGCACTTCCCTCCTACAGGGCAATCAGCCCCAGCATTTT. The encoded protein is CASTSLLQGNQPQHF. Drawing the rest from reference TRBV19 and TRBJ1-5, the complete variable domain is DGGITQSPKYLFRKEGQNVTLSCEQNLNHDAMYWYRQDPGQGLRLIYYSQIVNDFQKGDIAEGYSVSREKKESFPLTVTSAQKNPTAFYLCASTSLLQGNQPQHFGDGTRLSIL.

The chain links TRBV19 to TRBJ2-2; TRBD1 is a possible D gene (6 bases). With 6 bases removed from V and 6 bases from J, the gap between germline ends came to 20 bases. This CDR3 is 16 amino acids long. The V gene's germline CDR1 is LNHDA and CDR2 SQIVND (reference sequence). The DNA for the CDR3 is TGTGCCAGTAGGCGTTTTCATGGGGCAGGGGCCGGGGAGCTGTTTTTT. This encodes CASRRFHGAGAGELFF. Full variable domain (missing parts from reference TRBV19 and TRBJ2-2): DGGITQSPKYLFRKEGQNVTLSCEQNLNHDAMYWYRQDPGQGLRLIYYSQIVNDFQKGDIAEGYSVSREKKESFPLTVTSAQKNPTAFYLCASRRFHGAGAGELFFGEGSRLTVL.